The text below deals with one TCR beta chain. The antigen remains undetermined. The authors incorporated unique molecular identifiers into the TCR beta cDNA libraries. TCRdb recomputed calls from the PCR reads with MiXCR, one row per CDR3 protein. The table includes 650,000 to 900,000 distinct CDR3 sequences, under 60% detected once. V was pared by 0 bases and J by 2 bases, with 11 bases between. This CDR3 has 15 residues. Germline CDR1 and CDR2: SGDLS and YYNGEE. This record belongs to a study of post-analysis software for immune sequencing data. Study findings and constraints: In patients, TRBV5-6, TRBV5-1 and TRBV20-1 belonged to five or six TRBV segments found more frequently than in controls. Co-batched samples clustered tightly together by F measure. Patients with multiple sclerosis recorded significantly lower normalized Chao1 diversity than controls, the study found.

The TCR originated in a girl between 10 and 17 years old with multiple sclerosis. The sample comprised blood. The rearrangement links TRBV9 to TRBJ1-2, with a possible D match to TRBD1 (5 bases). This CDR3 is CASSVAGGNNYGYTF. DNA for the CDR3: TGTGCCAGCAGCGTAGCGGGGGGAAACAACTATGGCTACACCTTC.